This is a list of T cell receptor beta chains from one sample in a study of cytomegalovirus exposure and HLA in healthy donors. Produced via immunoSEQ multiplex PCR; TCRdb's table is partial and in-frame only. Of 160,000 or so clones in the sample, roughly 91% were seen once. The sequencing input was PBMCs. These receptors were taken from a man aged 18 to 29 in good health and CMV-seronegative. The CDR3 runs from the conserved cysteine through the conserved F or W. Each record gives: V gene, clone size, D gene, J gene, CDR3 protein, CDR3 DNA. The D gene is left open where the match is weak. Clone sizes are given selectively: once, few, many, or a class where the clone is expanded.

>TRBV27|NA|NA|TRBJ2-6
CASRALSGANVLTF
TGTGCCAGCAGAGCCCTCTCTGGGGCCAACGTCCTGACTTTC
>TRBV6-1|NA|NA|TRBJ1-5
CASSEGPGGNQPQHF
TGTGCCAGCAGTGAAGGCCCGGGGGGCAATCAGCCCCAGCATTTT
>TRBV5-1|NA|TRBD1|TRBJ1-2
CASSGDSRRGGYTF
TGCGCCAGCAGCGGGGACAGCCGCCGTGGTGGCTACACCTTC
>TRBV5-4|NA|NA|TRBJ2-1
CASSLRQTGNEQFF
TGTGCCAGCAGCTTAAGGCAGACAGGCAATGAGCAGTTCTTC
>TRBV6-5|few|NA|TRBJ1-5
CASSSAGGGYGQPQHF
TGTGCCAGCAGTTCCGCAGGTGGAGGATACGGTCAGCCCCAGCATTTT
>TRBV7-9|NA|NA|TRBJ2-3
CASSRGQTDTQYF
TGTGCCAGCAGCCGCGGACAGACAGATACGCAGTATTTT
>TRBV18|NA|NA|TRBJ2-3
CASSPGGTDTQYF
TGTGCCAGCTCCCCCGGGGGCACAGATACGCAGTATTTT
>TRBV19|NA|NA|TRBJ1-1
CASSFRVAQMNTEAFF
TGTGCCAGTAGTTTCAGGGTTGCTCAAATGAACACTGAAGCTTTCTTT
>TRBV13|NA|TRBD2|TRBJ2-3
CASSRYRLADTDTQYF
TGTGCCAGCAGCCGATATAGACTAGCGGACACAGATACGCAGTATTTT
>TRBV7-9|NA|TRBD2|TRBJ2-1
CASSSPSGLAGGANEQFF
TGTGCCAGCAGCTCACCCTCGGGACTAGCGGGGGGGGCGAATGAGCAGTTCTTC
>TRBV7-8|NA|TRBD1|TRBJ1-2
CASSPYRGGPYGYTF
TGTGCCAGCAGCCCCTACAGGGGGGGACCCTATGGCTACACCTTC
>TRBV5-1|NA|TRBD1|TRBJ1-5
CASSLGQGSNQPQHF
TGCGCCAGCAGCTTGGGACAGGGGAGCAATCAGCCCCAGCATTTT
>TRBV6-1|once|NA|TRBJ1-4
CASSEAPRQSNEKLFF
TGTGCCAGCAGTGAAGCGCCCCGACAGTCAAATGAAAAACTGTTTTTT
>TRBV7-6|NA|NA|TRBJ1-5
CASSLGRGTQPQHF
TGTGCCAGCAGCTTAGGAAGGGGAACTCAGCCCCAGCATTTT
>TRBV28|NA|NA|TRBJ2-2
CASYREGDLLTTGELFF
TGTGCCAGCTATAGGGAGGGGGATTTATTGACCACCGGGGAGCTGTTTTTT
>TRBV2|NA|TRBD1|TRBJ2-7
CASRTGTGAYEQYF
TGTGCCAGCAGGACCGGGACAGGAGCCTACGAGCAGTACTTC
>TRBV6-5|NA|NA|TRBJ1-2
CASSSDFYGYTF
TGTGCCAGCAGTTCAGACTTCTATGGCTACACCTTC
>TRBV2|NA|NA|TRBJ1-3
CASSVRGADSGNTIYF
TGTGCCAGCAGTGTTCGGGGAGCCGACTCTGGAAACACCATATATTTT
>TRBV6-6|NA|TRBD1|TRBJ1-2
CASSYDRGFGYTF
TGTGCCAGCAGTTACGACAGGGGTTTCGGCTACACCTTC
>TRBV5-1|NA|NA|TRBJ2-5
CASSLVSLEGETQYF
TGCGCCAGCAGCTTGGTGAGCCTAGAAGGCGAGACCCAGTACTTC
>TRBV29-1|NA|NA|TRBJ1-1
CSVEGQMNTEAFF
TGCAGCGTTGAGGGGCAGATGAACACTGAAGCTTTCTTT
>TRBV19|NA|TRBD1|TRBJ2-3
CASTSTGGSTDTQYF
TGTGCCAGTACCTCGACAGGGGGTAGCACAGATACGCAGTATTTT
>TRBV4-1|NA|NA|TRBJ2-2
CASSQERPGELFF
TGCGCCAGCAGCCAAGAGCGCCCCGGGGAGCTGTTTTTT
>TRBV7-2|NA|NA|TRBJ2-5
CASSQTRSETQYF
TGTGCCAGCAGCCAGACTAGGTCAGAGACCCAGTACTTC
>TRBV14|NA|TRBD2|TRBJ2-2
CASSQGLAVTGELFF
TGTGCCAGCAGCCAAGGACTAGCGGTCACCGGGGAGCTGTTTTTT
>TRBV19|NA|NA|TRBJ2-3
CASSALGQQGSTDTQYF
TGTGCCAGTAGTGCCCTAGGTCAGCAGGGAAGCACAGATACGCAGTATTTT
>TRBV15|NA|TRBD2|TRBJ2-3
CATGLAGRASTDTQYF
TGTGCCACAGGACTAGCGGGAAGGGCTAGCACAGATACGCAGTATTTT
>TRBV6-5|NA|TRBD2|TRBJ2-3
CASTPGLAGVDTQYF
TGTGCCAGTACGCCGGGACTAGCGGGAGTGGATACGCAGTATTTT
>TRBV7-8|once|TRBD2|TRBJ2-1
CASSVTSGRAGEQFF
TGTGCCAGCAGCGTGACTAGCGGGAGGGCCGGTGAGCAGTTCTTC
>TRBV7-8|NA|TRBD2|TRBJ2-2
CASSFVLAGGFWELFF
TGTGCCAGCAGCTTCGTACTAGCGGGAGGTTTTTGGGAGCTGTTTTTT
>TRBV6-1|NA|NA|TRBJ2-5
CASSNSPTLEGTQYF
TGTGCCAGCAGTAATAGTCCTACCCTCGAGGGGACCCAGTACTTC
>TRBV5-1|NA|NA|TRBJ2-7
CASSFGHLYEQYF
TGCGCCAGCAGTTTTGGACACTTATACGAGCAGTACTTC
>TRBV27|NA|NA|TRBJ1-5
CASRAGTPNQPQHF
TGTGCCAGCAGGGCCGGGACACCTAATCAGCCCCAGCATTTT
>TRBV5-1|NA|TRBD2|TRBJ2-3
CASSLGGTRHRTDTQYF
TGCGCCAGCAGCTTGGGAGGGACTAGGCACCGCACAGATACGCAGTATTTT
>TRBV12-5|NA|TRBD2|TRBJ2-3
CASGLAAGGGADTQYF
TGTGCTAGTGGTTTGGCCGCGGGGGGGGGCGCGGATACGCAGTATTTT
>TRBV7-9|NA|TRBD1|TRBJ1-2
CASSFSWTGGVMGGYTF
TGTGCCAGCAGCTTTTCTTGGACAGGGGGCGTCATGGGTGGCTACACCTTC
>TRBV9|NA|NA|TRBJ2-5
CASSVGGQETQYF
TGTGCCAGCAGCGTAGGAGGGCAAGAGACCCAGTACTTC
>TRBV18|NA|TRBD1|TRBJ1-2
CASSSDRGGGYTF
TGTGCCAGCTCGTCGGACAGGGGGGGAGGCTACACCTTC
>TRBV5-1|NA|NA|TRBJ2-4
CASSLDPSATSIQYF
TGCGCCAGCAGCTTGGATCCCTCAGCGACCAGCATTCAGTACTTC
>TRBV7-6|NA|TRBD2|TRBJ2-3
CASSRGTSKDTQYF
TGTGCCAGCAGCCGGGGGACTAGCAAGGATACGCAGTATTTT
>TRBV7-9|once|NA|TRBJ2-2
CASSPWEMGTGELFF
TGTGCCAGCAGTCCCTGGGAGATGGGCACCGGGGAGCTGTTTTTT
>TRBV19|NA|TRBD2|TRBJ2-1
CASRLAGGPNEQFF
TGTGCCAGTAGACTAGCGGGGGGGCCCAATGAGCAGTTCTTC
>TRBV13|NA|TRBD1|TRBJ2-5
CASSRPGQGNGETQYF
TGTGCCAGCAGCAGACCGGGACAGGGGAACGGTGAGACCCAGTACTTC
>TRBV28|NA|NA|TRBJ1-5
CASTRDTLRNQPQHF
TGTGCCAGCACCCGGGACACCCTACGCAATCAGCCCCAGCATTTT
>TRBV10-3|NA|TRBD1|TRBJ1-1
CAITPQGTNTEAFF
TGTGCCATCACCCCACAGGGGACGAACACTGAAGCTTTCTTT
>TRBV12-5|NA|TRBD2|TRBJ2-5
CASGLVAGGPLETQYF
TGTGCTAGTGGTTTGGTAGCGGGGGGGCCGTTAGAGACCCAGTACTTC
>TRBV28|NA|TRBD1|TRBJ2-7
CATRGTAAYEQYF
TGTGCCACCAGGGGGACAGCGGCGTACGAGCAGTACTTC
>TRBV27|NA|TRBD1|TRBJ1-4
CASSLLDRGQTNEKLFF
TGTGCCAGCAGTTTACTAGACAGGGGGCAAACTAATGAAAAACTGTTTTTT
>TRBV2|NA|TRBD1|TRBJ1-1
CASRSGRTGASVGTEAFF
TGTGCCAGCAGATCAGGGAGGACAGGGGCCTCGGTGGGCACTGAAGCTTTCTTT
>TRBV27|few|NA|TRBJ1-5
CASSLERGSNQPQHF
TGTGCCAGCAGTTTAGAGCGAGGCAGCAATCAGCCCCAGCATTTT
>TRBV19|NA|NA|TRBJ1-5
CASSIGQGPRAQHF
TGTGCCAGTAGTATAGGCCAGGGGCCAAGGGCCCAGCATTTT
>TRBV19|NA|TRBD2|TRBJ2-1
CASSISTGTSAYNEQFF
TGTGCCAGTAGCATTTCCACCGGGACTAGCGCCTACAATGAGCAGTTCTTC
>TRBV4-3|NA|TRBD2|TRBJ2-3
CASSQDVASGRATDTQYF
TGCGCCAGCAGCCAAGATGTGGCTAGCGGGAGGGCCACAGATACGCAGTATTTT
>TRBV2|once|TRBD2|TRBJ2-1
CATRRATSGGRNEQFF
TGTGCCACGAGGCGGGCGACTAGCGGAGGCAGGAATGAGCAGTTCTTC
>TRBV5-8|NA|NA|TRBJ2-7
CASTGGTRSSYEQYF
TGTGCCAGCACCGGTGGGACTCGAAGCTCCTACGAGCAGTACTTC
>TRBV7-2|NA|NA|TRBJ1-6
CASSSGGYRPDF
TGTGCCAGCAGCTCTGGGGGGTACAGGCCAGACTTT
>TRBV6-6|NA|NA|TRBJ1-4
CASSGTGRTNEKLFF
TGTGCCAGCAGTGGAACAGGTCGAACTAATGAAAAACTGTTTTTT
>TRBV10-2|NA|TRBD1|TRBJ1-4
CASRTGRREKLFF
TGCGCCAGCAGGACAGGGAGGAGGGAAAAACTGTTTTTT
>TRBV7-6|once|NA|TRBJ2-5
CASSSDGSSGETQYF
TGTGCCAGCAGCTCCGACGGGAGCTCGGGTGAGACCCAGTACTTC